Shown below are 23 T cell receptor beta chains from a single sample sequenced in a study of cytomegalovirus exposure and HLA in healthy donors. 13 Jbeta primers and 60 Vbeta primers were used for the PCR. Some clones are missing from TCRdb's copy, which holds only in-frame ones; the method was immunoSEQ multiplex PCR. The sample carries about 130,000 clones, around 80% recorded once. The sample taken for sequencing was PBMCs. All receptors derive from a woman between 45 and 65 years old in good health and CMV-seronegative.

The chain has TRBV28 and TRBJ1-2, with D unresolved. From germline, CDR1 is MDHEN and CDR2 SYDVKM. Trimming pared 8 bases from V and 2 bases from J, leaving 12 bases between. The CDR3 extends over 13 amino acids. CDR3 nucleotide sequence: TGTGCCAGCGACCGGGGAAGGAACTATGGCTACACCTTC. Its translation is CASDRGRNYGYTF.

The chain links TRBV27 to TRBJ1-2; 10 nucleotides agree with TRBD1. The CDR3 is made up of 14 amino acids. Germline V gene data show CDR1 as MNHEY and CDR2 as SMNVEV (reference sequence). Germline trimming cut 3 bases from V and 8 bases from J; bases unmatched to any gene: 6. CDR3 nucleotide sequence: TGTGCCAGCAGTTTCAGTGGGGACAGGGGCGGCTACACCTTC. This codes for CASSFSGDRGGYTF.

The J gene is TRBJ1-5, the V gene TRBV19, with 7 positions matching TRBD1. This CDR3 spans 16 amino acids. Germline V gene data show CDR1 as LNHDA and CDR2 as SQIVND (reference sequence). Trimming at V came to 5 bases and at J to 0 bases, leaving 7 bases not matched to a gene. CDR3 nucleotide sequence: TGTGCCAGTAGTTGGGCAGGGGGGAATAGCAATCAGCCCCAGCATTTT. It translates to CASSWAGGNSNQPQHF.

This clone was found a few times. The rearrangement links TRBV4-1 to TRBJ1-1; 9 bases agree with TRBD1. CDR3 length: 13 amino acids. The J segment lost 4 bases and the V segment lost 6 bases, leaving 3 bases of the junction unmatched. CDR1 and CDR2 from the germline V gene are MGHRA and YSYEKL. The CDR3 is CASRPGQGTEAFF. As DNA, the CDR3 is TGCGCCAGCAGGCCGGGACAGGGCACTGAAGCTTTCTTT.

The genes are TRBV7-2 and TRBJ2-1; tentatively, D is TRBD2 (6 bases). The germline V gene encodes CDR1 SGHTA and CDR2 FQGNSA. This CDR3 is 13 amino acids long. V was trimmed by 4 bases and J by 15 bases, leaving 19 bases between them. CDR3 amino acids: CASSYTTASARFF. The CDR3 DNA follows: TGTGCCAGCAGCTATACAACGGCTAGCGCACGGTTCTTC.

This chain connects TRBV6-1 to TRBJ2-2; 7 positions agree with TRBD1. There are 18 residues in the CDR3. CDR1 MNHNS and CDR2 SASEGT come from the germline V gene. The V gene end was trimmed by 4 bases and the J gene end by 1 base; junction bases not matched to a gene: 12. The DNA for the CDR3 is TGTGCCAGCAGTGGTTGGGACAGCCACAAAGAGAACACCGGGGAGCTGTTTTTT. Its protein is CASSGWDSHKENTGELFF.

The chain combines TRBV4-3 with TRBJ2-1, with TRBD1 identical over 10 bases. The CDR3 covers 17 residues. CDR1 and CDR2 from the germline V gene are LGHNA and YSLEER. V was clipped by 1 base and J by 4 bases; unmatched bases: 7. The CDR3 nucleotides read TGCGCCAGCAGCCAAGCAGGAAGGGGACAGGGGTACAATGAGCAGTTCTTC. As protein: CASSQAGRGQGYNEQFF.

The chain carries TRBV7-8 and TRBJ2-7; D remains unclear. Trimming stripped 1 base from V and 2 bases from J, with 12 bases between. CDR1 and CDR2 (germline): SGHVS, FQNEAQ. This CDR3 spans 15 amino acids. The CDR3: CASSLDTTSAYEQYV. The CDR3 region has the DNA TGTGCCAGCAGCTTAGACACTACCTCCGCCTACGAGCAGTACGTC.

The genes are TRBV30 and TRBJ1-5; perhaps TRBD1 as D (5 bases). Looked up from germline, CDR1 is GTSNPN and CDR2 is SVGIG (reference sequence). The CDR3 extends over 13 amino acids. The V end lost 2 bases, the J end lost 2 bases, and 7 bases lay between the germline ends. The CDR3 nucleotides read TGTGCCTGGAGTTTGACAGGCAATCAGCCCCAGCATTTT. Translating it yields CAWSLTGNQPQHF.

The V gene is TRBV27, the J gene TRBJ1-1, with D perhaps matching TRBD1 (6 bases). The CDR3 loop spans 13 amino acids. CDR1 is MNHEY, CDR2 SMNVEV, per germline (reference sequence). Trimming took off 7 bases at V and 4 bases at J, with 13 bases between the two ends. CDR3 DNA: TGTGCCAGCAATAGGGGGTTGGGCACTGAAGCTTTCTTT. Residues: CASNRGLGTEAFF.

The V and J genes are TRBV19 and TRBJ1-5; D uncertain. Germline V gene lookup returns CDR1 LNHDA and CDR2 SQIVND (reference sequence). Trimming removed 7 bases at V and 2 bases at J, with 12 bases between. This CDR3 contains 14 residues. The CDR3 nucleotides read TGTGCCAGTAAGCAACGGGATCGCAATCAGCCCCAGCATTTT. It encodes CASKQRDRNQPQHF.

The sample holds a few counts of this clone. This chain uses TRBV28 with TRBJ2-2, with TRBD1 matching 8 bases. The CDR3 runs to 14 residues. J lost 7 bases, V lost 11 bases, and 12 bases had no gene match. Germline CDR1 reads MDHEN; CDR2 reads SYDVKM. This CDR3 is CAGRRTGLDGELFF. In DNA form, the CDR3 reads TGTGCCGGGCGACGGACAGGGTTGGACGGGGAGCTGTTTTTT.

V gene TRBV6-1 combines with J gene TRBJ2-1; TRBD1 matches at 8 bases. V shed 4 bases and J 4 bases; nucleotides not matched to a gene: 3. The length of the CDR3 is 14 residues. Germline V gene data show CDR1 as MNHNS and CDR2 as SASEGT. The CDR3 bases are TGTGCCAGCAGTGCCCGGACAGGGTACAATGAGCAGTTCTTC. Protein product: CASSARTGYNEQFF.

This clone was seen more than once but under ten times. The J gene is TRBJ1-1, the V gene TRBV18, with 9 bases that match TRBD1. The V gene's germline CDR1 is KGHSH and CDR2 LQKENI. V was pared by 5 bases and J by 5 bases, with 3 bases of the junction left unmatched. This CDR3 spans 13 amino acids. CDR3 sequence: CASSTGQGTEAFF. CDR3 DNA sequence: TGTGCCAGCTCAACGGGACAGGGTACTGAAGCTTTCTTT.

The chain links TRBV29-1 to TRBJ2-2; tentative D call: TRBD1 (6 bases). The CDR3 is made up of 17 amino acids. Looked up from germline, CDR1 is SQVTM and CDR2 is ANQGSEA. The V and J ends lost 0 bases and 6 bases respectively, with 20 bases between them. CDR3 DNA sequence: TGCAGCGTTGAAGATCAGGCCCAGACAGGCCTAGCCGGGGAGCTGTTTTTT. Protein: CSVEDQAQTGLAGELFF.

The rearrangement joins TRBV7-2 to TRBJ2-3, with 15 bases that match TRBD2. Germline trimming cut 4 bases from V and 4 bases from J; bases unmatched to any gene: 12. Looked up from germline, CDR1 is SGHTA and CDR2 is FQGNSA. This CDR3 is built from 19 residues. The CDR3 region has the DNA TGTGCCAGCAGCTCCCTGTCCGGGACTAGCGGGAGGAGATCAGATACGCAGTATTTT. The encoded protein is CASSSLSGTSGRRSDTQYF.

The chain has TRBV6-1 and TRBJ2-4; 7 bases map to TRBD1. Germline V gives CDR1 MNHNS, CDR2 SASEGT. The trim removed 7 bases at V and 0 bases at J, leaving 6 bases unmatched. There are 15 residues in the CDR3. CDR3 nucleotides: TGTGCCAGCACAGGACAGGAGCTAGCCAAAAACATTCAGTACTTC. Translating it yields CASTGQELAKNIQYF.

The V and J genes are TRBV27 and TRBJ1-1, with a weak D call TRBD1 (6 bases). Germline V gene data show CDR1 as MNHEY and CDR2 as SMNVEV (reference sequence). The CDR3 length is 13 residues. With 5 bases removed from V and 4 bases from J, the gap between germline ends came to 11 bases. In nucleotides, the CDR3 is TGTGCCAGCAGTCCTAGGGGGGGCACTGAAGCTTTCTTT. This encodes CASSPRGGTEAFF.

This clone appeared a single time. The CDR3 DNA sequence: TGTGCCAGCAGCTCGGGACTAGCTATAAATACGCAGTATTTT. It codes for CASSSGLAINTQYF. The chain carries TRBV7-9 and TRBJ2-3; 9 nucleotides agree with TRBD2. The V gene's germline CDR1 is SEHNR and CDR2 FQNEAQ (reference sequence). With V trimmed by 4 bases and J by 7 bases, 6 bases remained unmatched. The CDR3 has 14 amino acids.

The rearrangement joins TRBV2 to TRBJ2-3; 11 bases are shared with TRBD2. The junction had 6 bases not matched to a gene; V was cut back by 0 bases and J by 1 base. The CDR3 extends over 18 amino acids. The germline V gene encodes CDR1 SNHLY and CDR2 FYNNEI. The CDR3 protein is CASSEARLAGGGTDTQYF. In DNA form, the CDR3 reads TGTGCCAGCAGTGAAGCACGGCTAGCGGGAGGTGGCACAGATACGCAGTATTTT.

This chain uses TRBV27 with TRBJ1-4; TRBD1 might be the D (5 bases). Trimming pared 6 bases from V and 4 bases from J, leaving 15 bases between. This CDR3 contains 15 residues. Germline CDR1 MNHEY, CDR2 SMNVEV (reference sequence). In DNA, the CDR3 is TGTGCCAGCAGACGATCAGGGATCGTTAATGAAAAACTGTTTTTT. Translating it yields CASRRSGIVNEKLFF.

The rearrangement uses TRBV2 and TRBJ1-2; TRBD1 matches at 7 bases. The V and J ends lost 6 bases and 4 bases, in that order; junction bases with no gene match: 2. Germline-derived CDR1 and CDR2 are SNHLY and FYNNEI. The CDR3 runs 12 residues. For the CDR3, the DNA is TGTGCCAGCAGGGACAGGTTCTATGGCTACACCTTC. Amino acids: CASRDRFYGYTF.

V usage is TRBV2 and J usage is TRBJ2-7; perhaps TRBD2 as D (5 bases). This CDR3 has 14 residues. Germline V gives CDR1 SNHLY, CDR2 FYNNEI. Trimming took off 4 bases at V and 0 bases at J, with 10 bases between the two ends. The CDR3 DNA sequence: TGTGCCAGCAGTGGCCCTGCGGGCTCCTACGAGCAGTACTTC. Translated: CASSGPAGSYEQYF.